These 29 T cell receptor beta chains originate from one sample sequenced in a study of control samples from healthy donors and cancer patients. Sequencing was performed with immunoSEQ multiplex PCR; in TCRdb, only in-frame clones are kept and a portion is missing. The sample consists of some 58,000 clones, roughly 86% of them appearing once. The sequencing sample was made of PBMCs. The source is a woman aged 55-70 years with lung cancer.

The rearrangement uses TRBV5-4 and TRBJ2-7; D gene unclear. CDR1 and CDR2 (germline): SGHNT, YYREEE (reference sequence). Trimming shortened V by 0 bases and J by 4 bases, and 5 bases separated the two germline ends. CDR3 size: 12 residues. DNA of the CDR3: TGTGCCAGCAGCTTGGCCCAATACGAGCAGTACTTC. Amino acids: CASSLAQYEQYF. Full variable domain (outside the CDR3, taken from reference TRBV5-4 and TRBJ2-7): ETGVTQSPTHLIKTRGQQVTLRCSSQSGHNTVSWYQQALGQGPQFIFQYYREEENGRGNFPPRFSGLQFPNYSSELNVNALELDDSALYLCASSLAQYEQYFGPGTRLTVT.

V gene TRBV20-1 combines with J gene TRBJ2-7; D unresolved. V was cut by 7 bases and J by 2 bases, with 9 bases left in between. Germline-derived CDR1 and CDR2 are DFQATT and SNEGSKA (reference sequence). The CDR3 runs 11 residues. DNA for the CDR3: TGCAGTGTCCCCGACACCTACGAGCAGTACTTC. Translation gives CSVPDTYEQYF.

This chain joins TRBV28 and TRBJ2-2, with D possibly matching TRBD1 (5 bases). The CDR3 is 12 residues long. The V gene's germline CDR1 is MDHEN and CDR2 SYDVKM. V was cut by 11 bases and J by 4 bases, with 11 bases left in between. CDR3 loop: CAWGSITGELFF. DNA for the CDR3: TGTGCCTGGGGCTCCATCACCGGGGAGCTGTTTTTT.

The chain uses TRBV5-4 and TRBJ2-1; possible D gene TRBD1, 6 bases. The CDR3 totals 15 residues. CDR1 is SGHNT and CDR2 is YYREEE in the germline V gene (reference sequence). Trimming shortened V by 5 bases and J by 4 bases, and 16 bases separated the two germline ends. For the CDR3, the DNA is TGTGCCAGCAGGATGGACGGACAGACATACAATGAGCAGTTCTTC. Translating gives CASRMDGQTYNEQFF.

The rearrangement links TRBV5-4 to TRBJ2-7; 7 bases align to TRBD1. The CDR3 is made up of 14 amino acids. Germline-derived CDR1 and CDR2 are SGHNT and YYREEE (reference sequence). V lost 9 bases and J lost 2; bases outside the gene matches: 11. CDR3 in amino acids: CATKTGTITYEQYF. CDR3 nucleotide sequence: TGTGCCACAAAGACAGGGACCATTACCTACGAGCAGTACTTC. Combining the CDR3 with reference TRBV5-4 and TRBJ2-7 gives the whole variable domain ETGVTQSPTHLIKTRGQQVTLRCSSQSGHNTVSWYQQALGQGPQFIFQYYREEENGRGNFPPRFSGLQFPNYSSELNVNALELDDSALYLCATKTGTITYEQYFGPGTRLTVT.

The gene calls are TRBV4-1 and TRBJ2-4, with TRBD2 as a possible D gene (6 bases). Trimming pared 0 bases from V and 6 bases from J, leaving 12 bases between. CDR3 length equals 15 residues. Germline CDR1 is MGHRA and CDR2 is YSYEKL. The CDR3 region has the DNA TGCGCCAGCAGCCAAGAGGACGCGGGAACAAACATTCAGTACTTC. Translated, it gives CASSQEDAGTNIQYF.

This sequence joins TRBV30 and TRBJ1-3; D unclear. Germline-derived CDR1 and CDR2 are GTSNPN and SVGIG (reference sequence). V was pared by 1 base and J by 1 base, with 5 bases between. The CDR3 spans 13 residues. The CDR3 nucleotides read TGTGCCTGGAGTGGAAGGTCTGGAAACACCATATATTTT. Protein sequence: CAWSGRSGNTIYF.

The chain recombines TRBV28 with TRBJ1-1; TRBD1 agrees at 7 bases. Germline V gene sequence: CDR1 MDHEN, CDR2 SYDVKM. V shed 7 bases and J 0 bases; nucleotides not matched to a gene: 8. The CDR3 consists of 15 residues. CDR3 nucleotides: TGTGCCAGCACTTCACCGGGACAGATGAACACTGAAGCTTTCTTT. This gives the protein CASTSPGQMNTEAFF.

The rearrangement links TRBV9 to TRBJ1-2, with no clear D. CDR3 length: 13 residues. Trimming left V 0 bases short and J 5 bases short, with 8 bases between. Per the germline V gene, CDR1 is SGDLS and CDR2 is YYNGEE. CDR3 sequence reads: CASSVATDYGYTF. CDR3 DNA: TGTGCCAGCAGCGTAGCCACGGATTATGGCTACACCTTC.

The V and J genes are TRBV7-9 and TRBJ2-7; D may match TRBD1 or TRBD2 (5 bases each). The CDR3 extends over 14 amino acids. CDR1 is SEHNR, CDR2 FQNEAQ, per germline (reference sequence). Deletions cut 3 bases from V and 2 bases from J, with 11 bases between. The CDR3 sequence is CASSLGTATYEQYF. DNA for the CDR3: TGTGCCAGCAGCTTGGGGACGGCCACCTACGAGCAGTACTTC.

This clone was seen a single time. V gene TRBV7-9 combines with J gene TRBJ1-4; 7 bases are shared with TRBD1. From germline, CDR1 is SEHNR and CDR2 FQNEAQ (reference sequence). This CDR3 is built from 16 residues. Trimming at V came to 4 bases and at J to 7 bases, leaving 12 bases not matched to a gene. DNA for the CDR3: TGTGCCAGCAGCTCCGTGGAGAGGGGGCGAGGTGAAAAACTGTTTTTT. It is translated as CASSSVERGRGEKLFF.

J is TRBJ2-7 and V is TRBV5-1, with 7 nucleotides matching TRBD2. The CDR3 sequence is 17 residues long. Losses at the gene ends were 0 bases for V and 1 base for J; bases not matched to a gene: 10. From germline, CDR1 is SGHRS and CDR2 YFSETQ. In DNA, the CDR3 is TGCGCCAGCAGCTTGGGGTTCCCGGGAGGCTCGTCCTACGAGCAGTACTTC. It yields the protein CASSLGFPGGSSYEQYF.

V usage is TRBV5-1 and J usage is TRBJ2-7; D unclear. This CDR3 comprises 11 residues. Germline V gives CDR1 SGHRS, CDR2 YFSETQ. V lost 0 bases and J lost 6, with 4 bases in between. The CDR3 sequence is CASSLALEQYF. For the CDR3, the DNA is TGCGCCAGCAGCTTGGCCCTCGAGCAGTACTTC. The full variable domain, in which reference TRBV5-1 and TRBJ2-7 provide the parts outside the CDR3, is KAGVTQTPRYLIKTRGQQVTLSCSPISGHRSVSWYQQTPGQGLQFLFEYFSETQRNKGNFPGRFSGRQFSNSRSEMNVSTLELGDSALYLCASSLALEQYFGPGTRLTVT.

This clone has more than one count but fewer than ten. The rearrangement uses TRBV10-3 and TRBJ1-6; D may be TRBD1 (6 bases). V lost 0 bases to trimming and J lost 8 bases, with 8 bases between them. CDR1 and CDR2 (germline): ENHRY, SYGVKD. The CDR3 spans 14 residues. In DNA form, the CDR3 reads TGTGCCATCAGTGAGTCGAGGGGGGATTCACCCCTCCACTTT. Translating it yields CAISESRGDSPLHF.

The CDR3 here is CASSLTPQETQYF. CDR3 nucleotide sequence: TGCGCCAGCAGCTTGACCCCACAAGAGACCCAGTACTTC. The chain employs TRBV5-1 and TRBJ2-5; D ambiguous. CDR1 and CDR2 (germline): SGHRS, YFSETQ. Deletions cut 1 base from V and 2 bases from J, with 6 bases between. This CDR3 spans 13 amino acids.

J is TRBJ2-1 and V is TRBV4-2, with D perhaps given as TRBD1 or TRBD2 (5 bases each). The germline V and J ends were trimmed by 6 bases and 0 bases, with 12 bases remaining between them. CDR3 length: 15 amino acids. The germline V gene encodes CDR1 LGHNA and CDR2 YNFKEQ. The CDR3 nucleotides are TGTGCCAGCAGGGAGGACATGAGCTCCTACAATGAGCAGTTCTTC. Residues: CASREDMSSYNEQFF.

This sequence joins TRBV3-1 (or the pseudogene TRBV3-2) and TRBJ2-5; 9 bases map to TRBD1. Germline CDR1 reads LGHDT; CDR2 reads YNNKEL (reference sequence). The CDR3 is 13 amino acids. The J segment lost 3 bases and the V segment lost 6 bases, leaving 2 bases of the junction unmatched. The DNA for the CDR3 is TGTGCCAGCAGGCGACAGGGGGAAGAGACCCAGTACTTC. It yields the protein CASRRQGEETQYF.

This clone was counted a few times. This chain joins TRBV7-6 and TRBJ2-3; 7 nucleotides match TRBD2. CDR1 is SGHVS and CDR2 is FNYEAQ in the germline V gene. The CDR3 consists of 14 residues. Trimming cost V 3 bases and J 7 bases; bases outside gene matches: 7. The CDR3 nucleotides read TGTGCCAGCAGCTTGAAGCAAGCGGGGTATACGCAGTATTTT. Protein sequence: CASSLKQAGYTQYF. Looking up the rest from reference TRBV7-6 and TRBJ2-3 gives the full variable domain: GAGVSQSPRYKVTKRGQDVALRCDPISGHVSLYWYRQALGQGPEFLTYFNYEAQQDKSGLPNDRFSAERPEGSISTLTIQRTEQRDSAMYRCASSLKQAGYTQYFGPGTRLTVL.

Concerning this clone itself: Within the sample, other DNA sequences also encode this same CDR3. This chain joins TRBV5-1 and TRBJ2-1; 7 nucleotides agree with TRBD1. This CDR3 contains 14 residues. The V gene's germline CDR1 is SGHRS and CDR2 YFSETQ. J gave up 7 bases and V 5 bases, and 9 bases lay outside the gene matches. In nucleotides, the CDR3 is TGCGCCAGCAGTTTAAGGACAGGCGTTAATGAGCAGTTCTTC. Amino acids: CASSLRTGVNEQFF.

The chain recombines TRBV9 with TRBJ2-1; a weak D match, TRBD2 (6 bases). The CDR3 length is 15 residues. Per the germline V gene, CDR1 is SGDLS and CDR2 is YYNGEE. V lost 4 bases, J lost 0 bases, and 11 bases lay in between. CDR3 nucleotides: TGTGCCAGCAGCTCCGGAGGGCCCTCCTACAATGAGCAGTTCTTC. Translated, it gives CASSSGGPSYNEQFF. Full variable domain (missing parts from reference TRBV9 and TRBJ2-1): DSGVTQTPKHLITATGQRVTLRCSPRSGDLSVYWYQQSLDQGLQFLIQYYNGEERAKGNILERFSAQQFPDLHSELNLSSLELGDSALYFCASSSGGPSYNEQFFGPGTRLTVL.

This sequence joins TRBV27 and TRBJ1-2, with 9 bases matching TRBD1. Germline V gene sequence: CDR1 MNHEY, CDR2 SMNVEV (reference sequence). The CDR3 totals 14 residues. J was trimmed by 8 bases and V by 6 bases; bases with no gene match: 10. The CDR3: CASRGTGTGRGYTF. The CDR3 nucleotides read TGTGCCAGCAGGGGAACCGGGACAGGGAGGGGCTACACCTTC.

V usage is TRBV3-1 (or the pseudogene TRBV3-2) and J usage is TRBJ1-2, with 7 bases that match TRBD1. The germline V gene has CDR1 LGHDT and CDR2 YNNKEL (reference sequence). The trim removed 3 bases at V and 8 bases at J, leaving 12 bases unmatched. CDR3 length: 15 amino acids. The CDR3 sequence is CASSHDWDSGEGYTF. The CDR3 DNA reads as TGTGCCAGCAGCCATGACTGGGACAGCGGGGAAGGCTACACCTTC.

The chain uses TRBV28 and TRBJ1-5, with 7 bases fitting TRBD1. Germline CDR1 is MDHEN and CDR2 is SYDVKM. The length of the CDR3 is 14 residues. J was trimmed by 7 bases and V by 4 bases; bases with no gene match: 7. The CDR3 protein is CASSSATGPQPQHF. The CDR3 region has the DNA TGTGCCAGCAGTTCGGCGACAGGGCCCCAGCCCCAGCATTTT.

This rearrangement joins TRBV18 to TRBJ1-4; D is perhaps TRBD1 (5 bases). The germline gives CDR1 KGHSH, CDR2 LQKENI. The CDR3 is made up of 16 amino acids. Trimming removed 3 bases at V and 7 bases at J, with 18 bases between. The CDR3 DNA reads as TGTGCCAGCTCACCTTCCACGCCCGGGGCGGGTGAAAAACTGTTTTTT. Translating it yields CASSPSTPGAGEKLFF. Drawing the rest from reference TRBV18 and TRBJ1-4, the complete variable domain is NAGVMQNPRHLVRRRGQEARLRCSPMKGHSHVYWYRQLPEEGLKFMVYLQKENIIDESGMPKERFSAEFPKEGPSILRIQQVVRGDSAAYFCASSPSTPGAGEKLFFGSGTQLSVL.

V gene TRBV27 combines with J gene TRBJ2-1; D gene uncertain. V gave up 0 bases and J gave up 4 bases, with 10 bases separating them. This CDR3 contains 15 residues. The germline CDR1 and CDR2 sequences are MNHEY and SMNVEV (reference sequence). The CDR3 DNA reads TGTGCCAGCAGTTTATCGCTCCCCAGATACAATGAGCAGTTCTTC. Amino acids: CASSLSLPRYNEQFF.

This chain uses TRBV7-2 with TRBJ2-5; the match to TRBD2 covers 8 bases. The CDR3 has 13 amino acids. V was pared by 8 bases and J by 1 base, with 3 bases of the junction left unmatched. CDR1 and CDR2 (germline): SGHTA, FQGNSA. The CDR3 DNA reads TGTGCCAGCCAGCGGGGGAGCCAAGAGACCCAGTACTTC. Protein product: CASQRGSQETQYF.

The rearrangement joins TRBV28 to TRBJ2-7, with TRBD2 matching over 9 bases. The CDR3 is 13 amino acids. With 8 bases clipped from V and 2 bases from J, the junction kept 4 bases outside the gene matches. Per germline, CDR1 MDHEN and CDR2 SYDVKM. CDR3 region: CASFAGGTYEQYF. Here the CDR3 DNA reads TGTGCCAGCTTTGCGGGAGGGACCTACGAGCAGTACTTC. The full variable domain, with the rest looked up from reference TRBV28 and TRBJ2-7, is DVKVTQSSRYLVKRTGEKVFLECVQDMDHENMFWYRQDPGLGLRLIYFSYDVKMKEKGDIPEGYSVSREKKERFSLILESASTNQTSMYLCASFAGGTYEQYFGPGTRLTVT.

This chain links TRBV5-1 with TRBJ2-3; D might be TRBD1 or TRBD2, each matching 5 bases. The CDR3 consists of 17 residues. V lost 2 bases, J lost 0 bases, and 16 bases lay in between. The V gene's germline CDR1 is SGHRS and CDR2 YFSETQ. CDR3 in DNA: TGCGCCAGCAGCTTAATGGGGGACCGCGTTAGCACAGATACGCAGTATTTT. Its protein product is CASSLMGDRVSTDTQYF.

This rearrangement joins TRBV6-5 to TRBJ2-1; D possibly corresponds to TRBD2 (5 bases). Trimming took off 5 bases at V and 0 bases at J, with 11 bases between the two ends. The CDR3 spans 15 residues. Germline assignment: CDR1 MNHEY and CDR2 SVGAGI. The CDR3 DNA follows: TGTGCCAGCAGTACTGACACTAGCTCCTACAATGAGCAGTTCTTC. Protein: CASSTDTSSYNEQFF.